This record concerns one T cell receptor (beta chain) sequence. As processed by the authors: Amplification from reference gene primers served as the basis for estimated nucleated cell counts. Clones were read by immunoSEQ multiplex PCR, and TCRdb kept only the in-frame ones, dropping some. V, J and clone size are those of that table, while D and trimming were read from the DNA. This sample has 110,000 to 150,000 clones, with almost 90% found just once. The data are from a study of blood T cell repertoires in COVID-19. At the level of the study: COVID-19 samples collected from the United States, Italy and Spain covered acute and convalescent phases. PBMCs, B-cell-depleted T cells, or T cells were the source of the cDNA or gDNA that made up the material.

The CDR3 runs to 16 residues. Germline assignment: CDR1 SGHDT and CDR2 YYEEEE. Trimming shortened V by 0 bases and J by 2 bases, and 14 bases separated the two germline ends. Sequencing was done on a sample of peripheral blood. The gene calls are TRBV5-6 and TRBJ1-2; possibly TRBD1 for D (5 bases). This TCR derives from a man aged 50 to 60 with active or convalescent COVID-19. The CDR3 DNA is TGTGCCAGCAGCTTGGTACCCTTTGACAGAAACTATGGCTACACCTTC. Its translation: CASSLVPFDRNYGYTF.